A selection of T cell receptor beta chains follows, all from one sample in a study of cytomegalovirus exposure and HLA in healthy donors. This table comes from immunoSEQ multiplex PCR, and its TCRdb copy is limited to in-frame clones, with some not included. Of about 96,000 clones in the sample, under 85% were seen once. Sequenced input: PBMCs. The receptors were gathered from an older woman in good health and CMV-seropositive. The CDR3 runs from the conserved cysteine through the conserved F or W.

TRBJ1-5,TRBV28,CASSLWAGSGSNQPQHF
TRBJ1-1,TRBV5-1,CASSKGQAEAFF
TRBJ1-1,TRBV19,CASCPGHTLNTEAFF
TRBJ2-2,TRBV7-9,CASSPRASNTGELFF
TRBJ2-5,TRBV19,CASSGQGAQTQYF
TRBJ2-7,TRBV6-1,CASSGPGAVYEQYF
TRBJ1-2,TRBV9,CASSVVGEMTNYGYTF
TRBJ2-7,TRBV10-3,CAIASFDEQYF
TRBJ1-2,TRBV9,CASRGDSLLYGYTF
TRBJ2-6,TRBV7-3,CASSLWDRAVSGANVLTF
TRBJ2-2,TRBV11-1,CASSFHRGRNTGELFF
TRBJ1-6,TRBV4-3,CASSQARDRVYSPLHF
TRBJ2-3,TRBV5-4,CASSGGLAGTDTQYF
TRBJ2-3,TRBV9,CASGGQGADTQYF
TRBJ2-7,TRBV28,CASTPTSPGHEQYF
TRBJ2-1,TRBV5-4,CASSLYGAAGNEQFF
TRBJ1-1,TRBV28,CASRGRTEAFF
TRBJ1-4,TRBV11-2,CASSLGRGSEKLFF
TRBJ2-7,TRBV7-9,CASSILASEQYF
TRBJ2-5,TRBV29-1,CSAPGGGFLETQYF
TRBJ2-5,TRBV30,CAWSSWGRETQYF
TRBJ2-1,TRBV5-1,CASSSGTSYNEQFF
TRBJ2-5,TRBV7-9,CASSQLIGGETQYF
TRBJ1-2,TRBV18,CASSSTGLIGYTF
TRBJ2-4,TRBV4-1,CASSQLNEASGKGNIQYF
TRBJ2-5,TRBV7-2,CASSPPRRGGQETQYF
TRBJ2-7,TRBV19,CASSEGSEQYF
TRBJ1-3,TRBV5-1,CASSQNRAFDGLAGNTIYF
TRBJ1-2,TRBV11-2,CASSLDRGGYGYTF
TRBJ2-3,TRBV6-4,CASSASGGARDTQYF